A selection of T cell receptor beta chains follows, all from one sample in a study of T cell repertoires in cytomegalovirus infection. In TCRdb, the reads were re-called with MiXCR into one record per CDR3 protein. The sample holds about 920,000 distinct CDR3 sequences; less than 40% are singletons and the top ten take over 13%. These receptors' antigens are unknown. The source material was cultured CD8+ T cells from PBMCs, sampled from culture after CMV antigen stimulation. The source of these receptors is a human donor in good health (CMV status not recorded). Some clones in this sample may be carry-over from other donors' samples. Each CDR3 is given without its conserved first and last residue.

V gene	J gene	CDR3 protein
TRBV4-1	TRBJ2-2	ASSQFLGVYAGELF
TRBV7-9	TRBJ2-3	ASSFATDPMYTQY
TRBV6-1	TRBJ2-1	ASSWTGESMGDEQF
TRBV9	TRBJ2-3	ASSVGPPGYTDTQY
TRBV24-1	TRBJ2-1	ATRDRAYNEQF
TRBV4-3	TRBJ1-5	ASSQDPLQGDQPQH
TRBV27	TRBJ2-1	ASLTGTGNEQF
TRBV4-3	TRBJ2-3	ASSQDKAFLTDTQY
TRBV12-3/TRBV12-4	TRBJ2-5	ASSLAVSETQY
TRBV27	TRBJ1-5	ASSWGAGNQPQH
TRBV6-2/TRBV6-3	TRBJ2-1	ASSHSGTGDDEQF
TRBV7-6	TRBJ1-1	ASSFTGLRSEAF
TRBV7-6	TRBJ1-2	ASSFRQGPNYGYT
TRBV15	TRBJ2-2	ATSRGGSPGSELF
TRBV15	TRBJ1-3	ATGQGAGNTIY
TRBV6-6	TRBJ1-4	ASSQTRRTTNEKLF
TRBV11-2	TRBJ2-5	ASSEDRGLGLYETQY
TRBV7-9	TRBJ1-4	ASSSALGNRKLF
TRBV7-9	TRBJ2-6	ASSLAGTEISGANVLT
TRBV19	TRBJ2-1	ASSIGTSGGAYNEQF
TRBV15	TRBJ1-1	ATSRADRGPTEAF
TRBV7-6	TRBJ1-6	ASSLGQGANSPLH
TRBV12-3/TRBV12-4	TRBJ1-1	ASTTEGGTEAF
TRBV7-6	TRBJ2-3	ASRRLALSTDTQY
TRBV27	TRBJ1-6	ASSLLSNRFYNSPLH
TRBV27	TRBJ2-2	ASSLPRQGAGGELF
TRBV28	TRBJ2-3	ASSVPGTGIDTQY
TRBV7-4	TRBJ2-3	ASSLRPTSSRDTQY
TRBV7-2	TRBJ1-4	ASSLALYSLRDPNEKLF
TRBV6-1	TRBJ1-5	ASMGGGNQPQH
TRBV6-1	TRBJ2-2	ASSWGTSNTGELF
TRBV3-1	TRBJ1-4	ASSQDLEVGDEKLF
TRBV4-1	TRBJ1-6	ASSQGDSINSPLH
TRBV7-6	TRBJ2-3	ASRLDSGYTDTQY
TRBV12-3/TRBV12-4	TRBJ2-3	ASIGGENTQY
TRBV12-3/TRBV12-4	TRBJ2-7	ASSLSGASGGRGDYEQY
TRBV7-6	TRBJ2-1	ASSLYLGADSYNEQF
TRBV20-1	TRBJ1-2	SARDPGLHGYT
TRBV28	TRBJ1-1	ASSHGGVSEAF
TRBV12-3/TRBV12-4	TRBJ2-7	ASSYGPANYEQY
TRBV29-1	TRBJ2-2	SVRDGGTGELF
TRBV28	TRBJ2-3	ATRGAGGADTQY
TRBV7-9	TRBJ1-2	ASSLGGGNYGYT
TRBV5-6	TRBJ1-5	ASSVQGAFQPQH
TRBV5-6	TRBJ1-1	ASSLVSFTGTNTEAF
TRBV6-1	TRBJ2-1	ASSEGETVNEQF
TRBV12-3/TRBV12-4	TRBJ1-2	AIRGGEDYGYT
TRBV6-1	TRBJ2-1	ASSNLAGSYNEQF
TRBV19	TRBJ2-3	ASRPRNGGLTNTQY
TRBV29-1	TRBJ2-5	SVEGIDRAETQY
TRBV6-2/TRBV6-3	TRBJ2-1	ASSYEIGGPSYNEQF
TRBV5-1	TRBJ2-5	ASSLDGGVETQY
TRBV11-2	TRBJ2-5	ASSLEAGAQETQY
TRBV7-8	TRBJ1-2	ASSLSGRLFGYT
TRBV4-1	TRBJ2-5	ASSSSLAGWETQY